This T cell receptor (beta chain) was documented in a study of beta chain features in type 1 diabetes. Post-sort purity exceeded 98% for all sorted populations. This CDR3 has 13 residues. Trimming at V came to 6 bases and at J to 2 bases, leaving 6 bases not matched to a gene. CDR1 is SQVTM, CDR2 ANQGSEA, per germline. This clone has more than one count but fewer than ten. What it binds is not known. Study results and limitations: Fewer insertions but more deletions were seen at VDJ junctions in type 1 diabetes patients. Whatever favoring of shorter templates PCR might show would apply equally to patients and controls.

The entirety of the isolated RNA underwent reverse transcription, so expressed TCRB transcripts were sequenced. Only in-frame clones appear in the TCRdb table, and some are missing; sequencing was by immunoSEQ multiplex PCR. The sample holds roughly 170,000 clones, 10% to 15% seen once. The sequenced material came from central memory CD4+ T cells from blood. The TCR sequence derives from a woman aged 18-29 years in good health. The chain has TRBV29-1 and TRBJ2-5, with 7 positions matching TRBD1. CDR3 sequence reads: CSVEQGRQETQYF. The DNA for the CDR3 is TGCAGCGTGGAACAGGGGCGTCAAGAGACCCAGTACTTC.